Listed below are T cell receptor beta chains from one sample, sequenced in a study of CD8 T cells in ankylosing spondylitis. TCRdb fed the 5' RACE reads into MiXCR, producing one record per CDR3 protein. The profile shows more than 500,000 distinct CDR3 sequences, approximately 5.3% of them singletons. Sample: blood, either unsorted or a sorted T cell fraction (not recorded which). The receptor set was obtained from a male donor with ankylosing spondylitis. The CDR3 runs from the conserved cysteine through the conserved F or W. The D gene is left open where the match is weak. Only part of the rows carry a size: once, few, many, or a class if the clone is expanded.

len | j_gene | d_gene | abundance | v_gene | CDR3nt | CDR3aa
16 | TRBJ2-5 | NA | many | TRBV21-1 | TGTGCCAGCAGCAAAAAGTGGGGATTCGTTAGGGAGACCCAGTACTTC | CASSKKWGFVRETQYF
17 | TRBJ2-3 | NA | NA | TRBV5-5 | TGTGCCAGGAGCCCCACCCGAGGGGGCGGGAGTGCAGATACGCAGTATTTT | CARSPTRGGGSADTQYF
12 | TRBJ1-2 | NA | many | TRBV29-1 | TGCAGCTCTATGGGGGTACCCGGTGGCTACACCTTC | CSSMGVPGGYTF
14 | TRBJ1-1 | NA | many | TRBV11-2 | TGTGCCAGCAGCTTAGTGGGACTTCTGACTGGGGCTTTCTTT | CASSLVGLLTGAFF
15 | TRBJ2-1 | NA | few | TRBV4-2 | TGTGCCAGCAGCCAAGAAATGTCCGAACCCAATGAGCAGTTCTTC | CASSQEMSEPNEQFF
11 | TRBJ2-7 | NA | few | TRBV20-1 | TGCAGTGCTAGCGGGCCCTACGAGCAGTACTTC | CSASGPYEQYF
13 | TRBJ2-5 | NA | many | TRBV5-1 | TGCGCCAGCAGCGGGTTGAACGGCGAGACCCAGTACTTC | CASSGLNGETQYF
13 | TRBJ1-1 | NA | many | TRBV7-9 | TGTGCCAGCACCTCGAGAGGGCAGACTGAAGCTTTCTTT | CASTSRGQTEAFF
15 | TRBJ2-2 | NA | many | TRBV6-5 | TGTGCCAGCAGTTACCGGTCCCAGGACCACGGGGAGCTGTTTTTT | CASSYRSQDHGELFF
13 | TRBJ1-5 | NA | many | TRBV7-2 | TGTGCCAGCAGCTTCAGCCCGAATCAGCCCCAGCATTTT | CASSFSPNQPQHF
15 | TRBJ2-6 | NA | many | TRBV7-9 | TGTGCCAGCAGCCGGACGGCCTCTGGGGCCAACGTCCTGACTTTC | CASSRTASGANVLTF
13 | TRBJ2-5 | NA | few | TRBV6-5 | TGTGCCAGCAGTTACTCTGGCCAACTTCCCCAGTACTTC | CASSYSGQLPQYF
11 | TRBJ1-1 | NA | many | TRBV11-2 | TGTGCCAGCCCAGTCCTCACTGAAGCTTTCTTT | CASPVLTEAFF
14 | TRBJ2-2 | NA | many | TRBV7-2 | TGTGCCAGCAGCTCCCGACAGAACACCGGGGAGCTGTTTTTT | CASSSRQNTGELFF
17 | TRBJ1-1 | TRBD1 | many | TRBV27 | TGTGCCAGCAGACCACCGGGACAGGGAAGGTGGATCACTGAAGCTTTCTTT | CASRPPGQGRWITEAFF
13 | TRBJ2-7 | NA | NA | TRBV2 | TGTGCCAGCAGTGTCGGGTCTATCGGCGAGCAGTACTTC | CASSVGSIGEQYF
14 | TRBJ1-3 | NA | few | TRBV12-3/TRBV12-4 | TGTGCCAGCAGTTTTTCCCCGGGACGGAACACCATATATTTT | CASSFSPGRNTIYF
15 | TRBJ2-3 | NA | many | TRBV9 | TGTGCCAGCAGCGTAGGGGGCCCCTTGCAAGATACGCAGTATTTT | CASSVGGPLQDTQYF
16 | TRBJ1-6 | TRBD1 | NA | TRBV4-1 | TGCGCCAGCAGCCATGATACCGGGACAGTTAATTCACCCCTCCACTTT | CASSHDTGTVNSPLHF
12 | TRBJ1-2 | NA | many | TRBV4-2 | TGTGCCAGCAGCCAGGGGGCGCGTGGCTACACCTTC | CASSQGARGYTF
17 | TRBJ1-1 | NA | few | TRBV19 | TGTGCCAGTAGCCCTCAGAGGGGCGCGGGTAAGGACACTGAAGCTTTCTTT | CASSPQRGAGKDTEAFF
16 | TRBJ2-2 | NA | few | TRBV5-4 | TGTGCCAGCAGCTACTCAACAGATATGAACACCGGGGAGCTGTTTTTT | CASSYSTDMNTGELFF
16 | TRBJ1-1 | NA | many | TRBV5-1 | TGCGCCAGCAGCTTGGAAGGGGGACTAACGAACACTGAAGCTTTCTTT | CASSLEGGLTNTEAFF
14 | TRBJ2-1 | NA | many | TRBV5-1 | TGCGCCAGCAGCCCGGGGGACTTCTACAATGAGCAGTTCTTC | CASSPGDFYNEQFF
14 | TRBJ2-3 | NA | many | TRBV12-3/TRBV12-4 | TGTGCCAGCAGTTTTTGGGGGCAAACAGATACGCAGTATTTT | CASSFWGQTDTQYF
17 | TRBJ2-7 | NA | many | TRBV4-2 | TGTGCCAGCAGCCAAGATTTAGGGGGGCGACCATTCTACGAGCAGTACTTC | CASSQDLGGRPFYEQYF
14 | TRBJ1-1 | TRBD1 | many | TRBV20-1 | TGCAGTGTTCTTTCCAGGGGGGGGTGGACTGAAGCTTTCTTT | CSVLSRGGWTEAFF
18 | TRBJ2-2 | TRBD2 | few | TRBV11-1 | TGTGCCAGCAGCTTACGCACCCTAGCGGCGTCGAACACCGGGGAGCTGTTTTTT | CASSLRTLAASNTGELFF